The entry below gives a single T cell receptor (beta chain) sequence along with its context. V lost 8 bases, J lost 12 bases, and 10 bases stayed unmatched. Per the germline V gene, CDR1 is ENHRY and CDR2 is SYGVKD. This CDR3 has 13 amino acids. This entry belongs to a study of blood T cell repertoires in COVID-19. Repertoires were generated with immunoSEQ multiplex PCR, while TCRdb's copy carries only in-frame clones and drops some. The sample records around 130,000 clones, 84% being singletons. The source is a young man with COVID-19, enrolled during active disease. The sequencing input was peripheral blood. The chain recombines TRBV10-3 with TRBJ2-1; TRBD2 agrees at 10 bases. The CDR3 DNA follows: TGTGCCATCGGCCAGCGGGAGGGCCTGGTGCAGTTCTTC. As protein: CAIGQREGLVQFF.